This TCR beta chain was sequenced in a study of T-cell memory formation after mild COVID-19. Study-level findings and limits: Contracting clones from day 15 to 85 had balanced CD4/CD8; later expanders favoured CD4+. Unconfirmed was the SARS-CoV-2 specificity of second-wave clones that peaked on day 37.

MiXCR, run by TCRdb on the 5' RACE reads, gives a single entry per CDR3 protein. This repertoire shows about 300,000 distinct CDR3 sequences, roughly a fifth found once; its top ten account for roughly 21%. Remarks on this clonotype: Its antigen is not known.

Germline CDR1 SGHAT, CDR2 FQNNGV. V was cut by 2 bases and J by 3 bases, with 10 bases left in between. The CDR3 sequence is 15 residues long. The gene calls are TRBV11-2 and TRBJ2-2; D is possibly TRBD2 (6 bases). Sequencing used PBMCs or a T cell subset sorted from them (not recorded which). This clonotype was obtained from a man aged 18-30 years who had mild COVID-19 (a few samples of this study predate the infection). Cell type and time point are not known. This CDR3 is CASSLLGGYTGELFF. The CDR3 region has the DNA TGTGCCAGCAGCTTATTGGGGGGATACACCGGGGAGCTGTTTTTT.